This passage covers 26 T cell receptor beta chains from one sample sequenced in a study of graft-versus-host responses after intestinal transplantation. Assay: immunoSEQ multiplex PCR; the TCRdb copy retains only in-frame clones and omits some. Counted here are about 110,000 clones, 90% to 95% occurring once; the ten biggest clones make up 0.4% to 0.55%. What these receptors recognize is not known. The sequences come from unstimulated CD8+ T cells sorted from spleen or lymph node cells, collected before intestinal transplant. The receptors come from a human donor who received an intestinal transplant.

V usage is TRBV5-1 and J usage is TRBJ2-7, with unresolved D. Trimming pared 2 bases from V and 6 bases from J, leaving 12 bases between. Germline-derived CDR1 and CDR2 are SGHRS and YFSETQ. The CDR3 consists of 13 residues. The CDR3 bases are TGCGCCAGCAGCTTTCTGGCCCAGGCCGAGCAGTACTTC. Protein: CASSFLAQAEQYF.

The genes are TRBV6-5 and TRBJ2-5; D is possibly TRBD1 (6 bases). The V end lost 2 bases, the J end lost 5 bases, and 18 bases lay between the germline ends. This CDR3 is 16 amino acids long. Germline loops: CDR1 MNHEY, CDR2 SVGAGI. CDR3 amino acids: CASSYELLTGSETQYF. The CDR3 DNA sequence: TGTGCCAGCAGTTACGAGCTTCTGACAGGCTCGGAGACCCAGTACTTC.

This chain uses TRBV6-5 with TRBJ2-7; 11 nucleotides match TRBD2. V dropped 2 bases and J dropped 2; count of bases not matched to a gene: 2. Germline V gene lookup returns CDR1 MNHEY and CDR2 SVGAGI. The length of the CDR3 is 15 residues. This CDR3 reads CASSYLAGGTYEQYF. Here the CDR3 DNA reads TGTGCCAGCAGTTACCTAGCGGGAGGAACCTACGAGCAGTACTTC.

The CDR3 DNA is TGTGCCAGCAGTTTATCCACCGGAGCGAACTATGGCTACACCTTC. Protein sequence: CASSLSTGANYGYTF. V gene TRBV27 combines with J gene TRBJ1-2; D is unclear. The CDR3 is 15 residues long. Germline CDR1 and CDR2: MNHEY and SMNVEV (reference sequence). The V end lost 0 bases, the J end lost 2 bases, and 10 bases lay between the germline ends.

Notes on this clone: The identical CDR3 is also encoded by other nucleotide sequences in the sample. V is TRBV30 and J is TRBJ2-7; D unclear. The CDR3 contains 14 residues. V gave up 2 bases and J gave up 0 bases, with 11 bases separating them. Germline V CDR1 and CDR2: GTSNPN, SVGIG (reference sequence). The CDR3: CAWSNARSSYEQYF. The CDR3 nucleotides are TGTGCCTGGAGTAATGCACGCAGCTCCTACGAGCAGTACTTC. The whole variable domain, filled in from reference TRBV30 and TRBJ2-7, reads SQTIHQWPATLVQPVGSPLSLECTVEGTSNPNLYWYRQAAGRGLQLLFYSVGIGQISSEVPQNLSASRPQDRQFILSSKKLLLSDSGFYLCAWSNARSSYEQYFGPGTRLTVT.

J is TRBJ2-7 and V is TRBV5-6; no clear D gene. V was shortened by 4 bases and J by 0 bases, with 20 bases between the two germline ends. The CDR3 runs to 17 residues. Germline V gene data show CDR1 as SGHDT and CDR2 as YYEEEE. CDR3 amino acids: CASSPSGLGLSSYEQYF. The DNA for the CDR3 is TGTGCCAGCAGCCCCTCGGGTCTTGGGCTCAGCTCCTACGAGCAGTACTTC.

The rearrangement joins TRBV10-3 to TRBJ2-1; 16 nucleotides align to TRBD2. The CDR3 has 13 amino acids. Per germline, CDR1 ENHRY and CDR2 SYGVKD. V shed 8 bases, J shed 8 bases, and the junction held 0 bases outside the gene matches. The CDR3 DNA is TGTGCCATCGGGACTAGCGGGAGGGATGAGCAGTTCTTC. Translation: CAIGTSGRDEQFF.

The chain has TRBV6-5 and TRBJ1-1; D call uncertain. CDR1 and CDR2 (germline): MNHEY, SVGAGI. This CDR3 comprises 14 residues. Trimming stripped 7 bases from V and 3 bases from J, with 15 bases between. DNA of the CDR3: TGTGCCAGCAATGCCTTGCGGGAGGACACTGAAGCTTTCTTT. Translation: CASNALREDTEAFF.

This clone was counted once. The gene calls are TRBV4-1 and TRBJ2-5, with TRBD2 identical over 7 bases. With 6 bases clipped from V and 5 bases from J, the junction kept 6 bases outside the gene matches. Looked up from germline, CDR1 is MGHRA and CDR2 is YSYEKL. The CDR3 has 13 residues. This chain's CDR3 is CASRFAGEETQYF. The CDR3 DNA reads as TGCGCCAGCAGATTTGCGGGAGAGGAGACCCAGTACTTC.

This chain joins TRBV4-1 and TRBJ2-5; 8 bases match TRBD2. V lost 4 bases and J lost 7; bases outside the gene matches: 8. Germline CDR1 and CDR2: MGHRA and YSYEKL. The CDR3 is made up of 14 amino acids. The CDR3 loop reads CASSPSGSSGTQYF. In nucleotides, the CDR3 is TGCGCCAGCAGCCCCAGCGGGAGCAGCGGGACCCAGTACTTC.

The sample holds a few counts of this clone. V and J are TRBV6-1 and TRBJ2-1; D remains unclear. Trimming cost V 1 base and J 9 bases, with 16 bases left between them. CDR1 and CDR2 from the germline V gene are MNHNS and SASEGT. The CDR3 totals 15 residues. The CDR3 is CASSEGPYRPAEQFF. The CDR3 coding sequence is TGTGCCAGCAGTGAAGGTCCGTACCGGCCCGCTGAGCAGTTCTTC.

The genes are TRBV9 and TRBJ2-1; 14 bases fit TRBD2. CDR3 length: 16 residues. The V and J ends lost 4 bases and 7 bases, in that order; junction bases with no gene match: 7. CDR1 is SGDLS and CDR2 is YYNGEE in the germline V gene. CDR3 in amino acids: CASSPRTSGRMNEQFF. The CDR3 DNA follows: TGTGCCAGCAGCCCCCGGACTAGCGGGAGGATGAATGAGCAGTTCTTC. The full variable domain, rest sourced from reference TRBV9 and TRBJ2-1, is DSGVTQTPKHLITATGQRVTLRCSPRSGDLSVYWYQQSLDQGLQFLIQYYNGEERAKGNILERFSAQQFPDLHSELNLSSLELGDSALYFCASSPRTSGRMNEQFFGPGTRLTVL.

The chain employs TRBV5-1 and TRBJ2-1; maybe TRBD1 (5 bases). Looked up from germline, CDR1 is SGHRS and CDR2 is YFSETQ. The CDR3 covers 15 residues. The germline V and J ends were trimmed by 2 bases and 8 bases, with 17 bases remaining between them. CDR3 amino acids: CASSLRFRELYEQFF. The CDR3 DNA sequence: TGCGCCAGCAGCTTAAGATTCAGGGAACTTTATGAGCAGTTCTTC. Full variable domain (outside the CDR3, taken from reference TRBV5-1 and TRBJ2-1): KAGVTQTPRYLIKTRGQQVTLSCSPISGHRSVSWYQQTPGQGLQFLFEYFSETQRNKGNFPGRFSGRQFSNSRSEMNVSTLELGDSALYLCASSLRFRELYEQFFGPGTRLTVL.

V gene TRBV19 combines with J gene TRBJ2-1; no firm D call. V lost 3 bases and J 6 bases, leaving 9 bases between the germline ends. CDR3 length: 13 residues. The germline V gene encodes CDR1 LNHDA and CDR2 SQIVND (reference sequence). The CDR3 nucleotides read TGTGCCAGTAGTATCGGAGTAACCAATGAGCAGTTCTTC. Translated, it gives CASSIGVTNEQFF.

This rearrangement joins TRBV28 to TRBJ1-1; possible D gene TRBD1, 5 bases. Germline assignment: CDR1 MDHEN and CDR2 SYDVKM. The CDR3 contains 15 residues. V lost 7 bases to trimming and J lost 0 bases, with 15 bases between them. This chain's CDR3 is CASTGQTLMNTEAFF. The CDR3 bases are TGTGCCAGCACAGGGCAAACACTGATGAACACTGAAGCTTTCTTT.

This clone was counted a few times. This rearrangement joins TRBV28 to TRBJ2-7; TRBD1 aligns across 8 bases. CDR1 MDHEN and CDR2 SYDVKM come from the germline V gene. The V segment lost 10 bases and the J segment 5 bases; nucleotides outside the gene matches: 4. The CDR3 is 11 residues long. The CDR3 protein is CAIRTGNEQYF. CDR3 nucleotides: TGTGCCATCCGGACAGGGAACGAGCAGTACTTC.

The chain employs TRBV4-1 and TRBJ2-1, with TRBD2 as a possible D gene (5 bases). V shed 0 bases and J shed 6 bases, with 15 bases lying between them. The germline V gene encodes CDR1 MGHRA and CDR2 YSYEKL. This CDR3 is 16 amino acids long. CDR3: CASSQEGRALPNEQFF. CDR3 DNA: TGCGCCAGCAGCCAAGAGGGGAGAGCGCTACCCAATGAGCAGTTCTTC.

The J gene is TRBJ2-7, the V gene TRBV27; no definite D call. CDR1 and CDR2 (germline): MNHEY, SMNVEV (reference sequence). V lost 6 bases, J lost 3 bases, and 6 bases lay in between. The CDR3 runs 11 residues. CDR3 region: CASRFGYEQYF. The DNA of the CDR3 is TGTGCCAGCAGATTCGGCTACGAGCAGTACTTC.

The V call is TRBV7-8, the J call TRBJ1-5; D not certain. Germline V CDR1 and CDR2: SGHVS, FQNEAQ. There are 15 residues in the CDR3. V lost 1 base to trimming and J lost 2 bases, with 9 bases between them. The CDR3 nucleotides are TGTGCCAGCAGCTTAGGCGGGAAGGGCAATCAGCCCCAGCATTTT. Translated, it gives CASSLGGKGNQPQHF.

V is TRBV30 and J is TRBJ1-4; D remains ambiguous. The CDR3 consists of 13 residues. Trimming cost V 3 bases and J 11 bases, with 16 bases left between them. Germline lookup yields CDR1 GTSNPN and CDR2 SVGIG (reference sequence). CDR3 coding DNA: TGTGCCTGGAGACCCGCCCAAGCTGGGAAACTGTTTTTT. It encodes CAWRPAQAGKLFF.

The chain is built from TRBV30 and TRBJ2-7; TRBD2 might be the D (6 bases). Germline CDR1 is GTSNPN and CDR2 is SVGIG (reference sequence). Trimming removed 0 bases at V and 0 bases at J, with 6 bases between. The CDR3 is 13 residues long. The CDR3 reads CAWSVTSSYEQYF. The CDR3 coding sequence is TGTGCCTGGAGTGTGACTAGCTCCTACGAGCAGTACTTC.

This chain connects TRBV5-1 to TRBJ1-1, with D maybe TRBD1 (5 bases). Germline loops: CDR1 SGHRS, CDR2 YFSETQ. V lost 4 bases, J lost 1 base, and 11 bases lay in between. The CDR3 runs to 14 residues. In DNA, the CDR3 is TGCGCCAGCAGCGATCAGGGCGCGAACACTGAAGCTTTCTTT. Translated, it gives CASSDQGANTEAFF.

This sequence joins TRBV7-8 and TRBJ1-5; TRBD1 is a possible D gene (5 bases). Between the trimmed V and J ends, which lost 3 bases and 4 bases, there was a span of 13 bases. Looked up from germline, CDR1 is SGHVS and CDR2 is FQNEAQ. This CDR3 contains 15 residues. CDR3 sequence: CASSLSGGINQPQHF. In nucleotides, the CDR3 is TGTGCCAGCAGCTTGAGTGGGGGGATTAATCAGCCCCAGCATTTT. Together with reference TRBV7-8 and TRBJ1-5, the CDR3 gives the full variable domain: GAGVSQSPRYKVAKRGQDVALRCDPISGHVSLFWYQQALGQGPEFLTYFQNEAQLDKSGLPSDRFFAERPEGSVSTLKIQRTQQEDSAVYLCASSLSGGINQPQHFGDGTRLSIL.

V gene TRBV27 combines with J gene TRBJ1-5, with D uncertain. Germline V gene lookup returns CDR1 MNHEY and CDR2 SMNVEV (reference sequence). There are 15 residues in the CDR3. V gave up 3 bases and J gave up 4 bases, with 13 bases separating them. CDR3 sequence: CASSFRGRRNQPQHF. The CDR3 nucleotides read TGTGCCAGCAGTTTCCGCGGGCGAAGAAATCAGCCCCAGCATTTT.

DNA for the CDR3: TGTGCCAGCAGTATGACCGTCACCGGGAATGAGCAGTTCTTC. This sequence encodes CASSMTVTGNEQFF. The V and J genes are TRBV6-5 and TRBJ2-1; no reliable D call. Between the trimmed V and J ends, which lost 5 bases and 7 bases, there was a span of 15 bases. CDR1 is MNHEY and CDR2 is SVGAGI in the germline V gene. The CDR3 sequence is 14 residues long.

CDR3 region: CASSLVLRGNEQFF. The CDR3 DNA sequence: TGTGCCAGCAGCTTAGTGTTAAGAGGGAATGAGCAGTTCTTC. This chain joins TRBV7-9 and TRBJ2-1; a possible D gene is TRBD2 (5 bases). Trimming shortened V by 1 base and J by 7 bases, and 11 bases separated the two germline ends. The CDR3 is 14 amino acids. CDR1 is SEHNR, CDR2 FQNEAQ, per germline (reference sequence).